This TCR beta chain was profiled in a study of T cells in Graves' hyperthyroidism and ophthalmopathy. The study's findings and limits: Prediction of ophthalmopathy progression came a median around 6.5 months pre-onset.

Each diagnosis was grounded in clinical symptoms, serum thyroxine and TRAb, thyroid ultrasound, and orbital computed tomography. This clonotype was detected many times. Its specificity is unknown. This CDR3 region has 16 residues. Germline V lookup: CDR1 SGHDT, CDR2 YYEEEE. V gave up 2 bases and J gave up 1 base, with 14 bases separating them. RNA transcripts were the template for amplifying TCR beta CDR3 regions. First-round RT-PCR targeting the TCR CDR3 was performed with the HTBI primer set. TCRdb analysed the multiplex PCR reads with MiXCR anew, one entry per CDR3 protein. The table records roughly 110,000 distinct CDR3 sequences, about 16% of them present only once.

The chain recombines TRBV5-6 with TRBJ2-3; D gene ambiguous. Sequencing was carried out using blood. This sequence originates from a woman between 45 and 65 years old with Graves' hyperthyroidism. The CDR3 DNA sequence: TGTGCCAGCAGCTTATTTAGCCCGATGGGCACAGATACGCAGTATTTT. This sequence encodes CASSLFSPMGTDTQYF. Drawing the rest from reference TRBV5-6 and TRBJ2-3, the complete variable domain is DAGVTQSPTHLIKTRGQQVTLRCSPKSGHDTVSWYQQALGQGPQFIFQYYEEEERQRGNFPDRFSGHQFPNYSSELNVNALLLGDSALYLCASSLFSPMGTDTQYFGPGTRLTVL.